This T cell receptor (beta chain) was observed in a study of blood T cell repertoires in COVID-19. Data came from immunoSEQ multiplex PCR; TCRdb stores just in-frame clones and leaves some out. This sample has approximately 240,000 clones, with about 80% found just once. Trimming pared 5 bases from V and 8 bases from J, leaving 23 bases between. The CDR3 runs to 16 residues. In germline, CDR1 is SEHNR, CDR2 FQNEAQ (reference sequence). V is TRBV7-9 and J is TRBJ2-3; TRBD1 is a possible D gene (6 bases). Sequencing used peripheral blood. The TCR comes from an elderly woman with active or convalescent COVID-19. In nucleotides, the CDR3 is TGTGCCAGCAGCCATGTCTCAGGGGCCTACCATGGTACGCAGTATTTT. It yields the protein CASSHVSGAYHGTQYF.